Included here is one TCR beta chain sequence, with context. The CDR3 runs 13 residues. V was pared by 4 bases and J by 7 bases, with 10 bases between. Germline CDR1 reads SGHAT; CDR2 reads FQNNGV. Original processing methods: Estimates of nucleated cell counts were drawn from the amplification of reference gene primers. Method: immunoSEQ multiplex PCR; TCRdb's copy keeps in-frame clones and lacks some. V, J and clone size derive from that table, while D and trimming were established from the DNA sequence. The data hold approximately 80,000 clones, with over 75% observed a single time. Seattle cases were enrolled at active infection and followed longitudinally. This sample stems from a study of blood T cell repertoires in COVID-19. Turning to the study itself: Some COVID-19 samples were acute and others convalescent; all came from the United States, Italy and Spain. Sample material is recorded as cDNA or gDNA derived from T cells, B-cell-depleted T cells, or PBMCs.

Sequenced input: peripheral blood. The receptor comes from a man aged 45-65 years with COVID-19, enrolled during active disease. This chain joins TRBV11-2 and TRBJ1-4; no clear D. CDR3 protein: CASSWASGEKLFF. CDR3 bases: TGTGCCAGCAGCTGGGCAAGTGGTGAAAAACTGTTTTTT.